This T cell receptor (beta chain) was observed in a study of blood T cells in healthy people across ages. Study context: Template switching captured about one barcoded beta molecule per two T cells. Whole-study findings and limits: Unsorted PBMCs ruled out conclusive naive versus antigen-experienced comparison. Diversity estimates from one million T cells were considered underestimates.

The sample providers were healthy Caucasian people from Russia, aged about 6 to 90. The CDR3 contains 17 residues. The V and J ends lost 1 base and 3 bases respectively, with 16 bases between them. CDR1 is SGHTA, CDR2 FQGNSA, per germline. Next came a second PCR, run for roughly 6 to 11 cycles, which used a sample-barcoded 5' primer along with a J-beta primer mix. TCRdb ran MiXCR on the 5' RACE reads and lists one entry per CDR3 protein. The data show about 1.5 million distinct CDR3 sequences, 42% seen once. Details on this clonotype: Its target is unknown.

The receptor was derived from a woman aged 18-29 years in good health. This chain uses TRBV7-2 with TRBJ2-1; D possibly corresponds to TRBD2 (6 bases). The sequenced material came from blood. The CDR3 loop reads CASSLDGPPGGYNEQFF. The CDR3 DNA reads as TGTGCCAGCAGCTTAGATGGGCCCCCCGGGGGCTACAATGAGCAGTTCTTC.